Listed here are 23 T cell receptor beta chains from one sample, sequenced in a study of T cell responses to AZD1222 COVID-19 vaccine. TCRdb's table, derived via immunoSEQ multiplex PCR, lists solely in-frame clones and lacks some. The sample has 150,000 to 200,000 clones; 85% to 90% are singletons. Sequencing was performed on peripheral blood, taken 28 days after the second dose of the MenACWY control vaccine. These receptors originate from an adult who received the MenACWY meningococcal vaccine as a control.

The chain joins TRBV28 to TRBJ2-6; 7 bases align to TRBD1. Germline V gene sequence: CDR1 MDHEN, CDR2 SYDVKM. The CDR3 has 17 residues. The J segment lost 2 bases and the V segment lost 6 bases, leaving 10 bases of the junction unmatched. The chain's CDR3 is CASSPGTVAPGANVLTF. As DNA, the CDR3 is TGTGCCAGCAGCCCCGGGACAGTTGCCCCTGGGGCCAACGTCCTGACTTTC.

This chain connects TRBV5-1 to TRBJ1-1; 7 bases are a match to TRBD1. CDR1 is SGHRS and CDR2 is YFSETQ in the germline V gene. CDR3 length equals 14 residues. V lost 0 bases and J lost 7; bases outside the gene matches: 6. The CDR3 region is CASSLDGQEIEAFF. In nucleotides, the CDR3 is TGCGCCAGCAGCTTGGACGGACAGGAAATTGAAGCTTTCTTT.

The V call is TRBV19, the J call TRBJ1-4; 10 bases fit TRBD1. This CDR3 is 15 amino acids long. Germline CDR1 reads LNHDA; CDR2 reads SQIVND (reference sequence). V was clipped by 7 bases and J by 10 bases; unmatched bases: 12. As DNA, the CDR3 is TGTGCCAGTACCGAGCGGGGACAGGGGTTGGTAAAACTGTTTTTT. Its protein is CASTERGQGLVKLFF. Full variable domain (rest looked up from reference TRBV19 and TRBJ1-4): DGGITQSPKYLFRKEGQNVTLSCEQNLNHDAMYWYRQDPGQGLRLIYYSQIVNDFQKGDIAEGYSVSREKKESFPLTVTSAQKNPTAFYLCASTERGQGLVKLFFGSGTQLSVL.

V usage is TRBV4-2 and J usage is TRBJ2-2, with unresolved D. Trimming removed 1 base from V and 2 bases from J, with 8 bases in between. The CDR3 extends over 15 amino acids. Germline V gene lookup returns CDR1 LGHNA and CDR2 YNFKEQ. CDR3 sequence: CASSQGELNTGELFF. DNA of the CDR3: TGTGCCAGCAGCCAAGGAGAACTAAACACCGGGGAGCTGTTTTTT.

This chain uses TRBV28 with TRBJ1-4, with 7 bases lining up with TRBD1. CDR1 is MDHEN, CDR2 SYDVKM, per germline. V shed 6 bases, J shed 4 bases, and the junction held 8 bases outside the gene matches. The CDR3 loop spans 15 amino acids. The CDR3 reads CASSPGGGLNEKLFF. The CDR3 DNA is TGTGCCAGCAGCCCCGGAGGGGGCCTTAATGAAAAACTGTTTTTT.

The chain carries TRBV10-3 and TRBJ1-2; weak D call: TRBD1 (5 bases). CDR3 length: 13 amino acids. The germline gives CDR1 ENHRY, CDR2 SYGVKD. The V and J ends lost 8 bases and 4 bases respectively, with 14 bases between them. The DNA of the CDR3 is TGTGCCATCGCGGGGGGTACAAGCTATGGCTACACCTTC. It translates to CAIAGGTSYGYTF.

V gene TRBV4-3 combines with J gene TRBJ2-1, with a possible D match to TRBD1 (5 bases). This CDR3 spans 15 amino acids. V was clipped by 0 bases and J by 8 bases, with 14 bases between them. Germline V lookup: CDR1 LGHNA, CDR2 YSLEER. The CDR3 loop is CASSQDWGRHHEQFF. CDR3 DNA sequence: TGCGCCAGCAGCCAAGATTGGGGCCGTCATCATGAGCAGTTCTTC.

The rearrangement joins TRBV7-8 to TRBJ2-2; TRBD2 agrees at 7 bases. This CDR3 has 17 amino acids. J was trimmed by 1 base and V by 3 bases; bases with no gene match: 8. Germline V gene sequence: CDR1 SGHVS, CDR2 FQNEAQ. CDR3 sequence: CASSFPPERGNTGELFF. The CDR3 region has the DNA TGTGCCAGCAGCTTTCCTCCCGAGCGGGGGAACACCGGGGAGCTGTTTTTT.

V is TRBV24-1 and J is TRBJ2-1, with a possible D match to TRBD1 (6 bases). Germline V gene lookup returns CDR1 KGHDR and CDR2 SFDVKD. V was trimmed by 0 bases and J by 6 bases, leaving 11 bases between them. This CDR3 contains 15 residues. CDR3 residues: CATSDLGQPLNEQFF. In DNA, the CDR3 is TGTGCCACCAGTGATTTGGGACAGCCCCTCAATGAGCAGTTCTTC.

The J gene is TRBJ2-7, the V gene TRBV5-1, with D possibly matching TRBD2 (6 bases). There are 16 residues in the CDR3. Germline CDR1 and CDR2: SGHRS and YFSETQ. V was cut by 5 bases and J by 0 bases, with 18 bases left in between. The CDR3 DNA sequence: TGCGCCAGCAGTCCCCCGGGGGTAGGCGACTCCTACGAGCAGTACTTC. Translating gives CASSPPGVGDSYEQYF. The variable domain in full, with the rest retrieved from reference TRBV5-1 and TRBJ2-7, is KAGVTQTPRYLIKTRGQQVTLSCSPISGHRSVSWYQQTPGQGLQFLFEYFSETQRNKGNFPGRFSGRQFSNSRSEMNVSTLELGDSALYLCASSPPGVGDSYEQYFGPGTRLTVT.

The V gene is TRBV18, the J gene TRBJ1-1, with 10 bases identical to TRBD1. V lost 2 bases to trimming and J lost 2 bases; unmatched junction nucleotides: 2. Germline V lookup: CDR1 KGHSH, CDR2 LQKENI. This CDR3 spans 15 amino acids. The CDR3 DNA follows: TGTGCCAGCTCACCAGAGACAGGGGGCAACACTGAAGCTTTCTTT. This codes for CASSPETGGNTEAFF.

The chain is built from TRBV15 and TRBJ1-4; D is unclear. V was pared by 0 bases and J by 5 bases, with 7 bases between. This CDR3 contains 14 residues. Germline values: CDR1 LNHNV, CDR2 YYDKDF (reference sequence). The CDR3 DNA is TGTGCCACCAGCAGAGATCCGTCGAATGAAAAACTGTTTTTT. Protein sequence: CATSRDPSNEKLFF.

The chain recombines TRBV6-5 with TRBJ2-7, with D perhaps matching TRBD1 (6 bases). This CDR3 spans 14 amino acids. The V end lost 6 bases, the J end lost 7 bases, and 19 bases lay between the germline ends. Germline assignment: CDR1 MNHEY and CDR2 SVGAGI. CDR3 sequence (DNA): TGTGCCAGCAGCCTTACTGGGACATCCCGGGAGCAGTACTTC. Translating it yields CASSLTGTSREQYF.

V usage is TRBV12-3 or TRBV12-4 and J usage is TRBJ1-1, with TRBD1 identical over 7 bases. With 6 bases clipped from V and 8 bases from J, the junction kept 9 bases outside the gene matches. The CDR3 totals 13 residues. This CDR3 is CASRIDQDREAFF. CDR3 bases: TGTGCCAGCAGGATCGATCAGGACAGGGAAGCTTTCTTT.

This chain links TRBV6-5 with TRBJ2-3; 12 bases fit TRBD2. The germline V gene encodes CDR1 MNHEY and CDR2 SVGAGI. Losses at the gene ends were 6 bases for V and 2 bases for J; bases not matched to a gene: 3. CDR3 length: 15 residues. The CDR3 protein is CASRTSGGLTDTQYF. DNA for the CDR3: TGTGCCAGCAGGACTAGCGGGGGACTCACAGATACGCAGTATTTT.

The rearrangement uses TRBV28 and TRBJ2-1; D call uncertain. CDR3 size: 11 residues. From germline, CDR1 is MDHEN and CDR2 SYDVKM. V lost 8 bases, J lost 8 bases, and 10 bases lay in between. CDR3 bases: TGTGCCAGCCTCTCGGCCCATGAGCAGTTCTTC. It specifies CASLSAHEQFF.

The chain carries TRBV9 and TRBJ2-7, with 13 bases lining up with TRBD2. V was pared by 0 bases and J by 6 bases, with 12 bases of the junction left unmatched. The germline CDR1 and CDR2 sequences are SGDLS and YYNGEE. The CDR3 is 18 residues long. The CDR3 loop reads CASSVGGLAGEVRGEQYF. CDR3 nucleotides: TGTGCCAGCAGCGTAGGCGGACTAGCGGGAGAAGTGCGCGGCGAGCAGTACTTC. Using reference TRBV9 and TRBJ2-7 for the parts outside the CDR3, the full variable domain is DSGVTQTPKHLITATGQRVTLRCSPRSGDLSVYWYQQSLDQGLQFLIQYYNGEERAKGNILERFSAQQFPDLHSELNLSSLELGDSALYFCASSVGGLAGEVRGEQYFGPGTRLTVT.

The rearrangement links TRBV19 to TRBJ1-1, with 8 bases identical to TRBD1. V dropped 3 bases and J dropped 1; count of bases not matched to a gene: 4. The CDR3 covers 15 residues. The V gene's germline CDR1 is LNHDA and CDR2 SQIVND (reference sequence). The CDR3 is CASSMAGTGNTEAFF. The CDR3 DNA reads TGTGCCAGTAGTATGGCCGGGACAGGGAACACTGAAGCTTTCTTT.

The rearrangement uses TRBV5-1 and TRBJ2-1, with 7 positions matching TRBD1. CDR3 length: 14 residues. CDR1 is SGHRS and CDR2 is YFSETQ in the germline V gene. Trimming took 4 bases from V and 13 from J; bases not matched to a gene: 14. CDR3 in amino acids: CASSRGRDSPIQFF. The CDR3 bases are TGCGCCAGCAGCCGCGGAAGGGACAGTCCAATACAGTTCTTC.

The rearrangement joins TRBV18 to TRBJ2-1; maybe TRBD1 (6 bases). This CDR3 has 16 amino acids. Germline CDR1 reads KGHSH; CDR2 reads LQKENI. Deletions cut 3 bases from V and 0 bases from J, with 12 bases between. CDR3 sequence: CASSPGQASSYNEQFF. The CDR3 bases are TGTGCCAGCTCACCGGGACAAGCTAGCTCCTACAATGAGCAGTTCTTC.

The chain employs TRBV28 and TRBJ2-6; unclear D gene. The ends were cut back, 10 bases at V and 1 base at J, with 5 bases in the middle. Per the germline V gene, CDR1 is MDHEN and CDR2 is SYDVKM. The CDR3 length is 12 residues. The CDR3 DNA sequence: TGTGCCACAACATCTGGGGCCAACGTCCTGACTTTC. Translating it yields CATTSGANVLTF.

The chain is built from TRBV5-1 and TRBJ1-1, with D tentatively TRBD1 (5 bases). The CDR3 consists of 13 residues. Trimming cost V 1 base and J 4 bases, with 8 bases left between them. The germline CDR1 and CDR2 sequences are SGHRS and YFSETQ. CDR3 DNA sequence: TGCGCCAGCAGCTTGTCGGGGGTCACTGAAGCTTTCTTT. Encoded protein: CASSLSGVTEAFF. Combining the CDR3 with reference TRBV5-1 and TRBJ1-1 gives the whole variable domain KAGVTQTPRYLIKTRGQQVTLSCSPISGHRSVSWYQQTPGQGLQFLFEYFSETQRNKGNFPGRFSGRQFSNSRSEMNVSTLELGDSALYLCASSLSGVTEAFFGQGTRLTVV.

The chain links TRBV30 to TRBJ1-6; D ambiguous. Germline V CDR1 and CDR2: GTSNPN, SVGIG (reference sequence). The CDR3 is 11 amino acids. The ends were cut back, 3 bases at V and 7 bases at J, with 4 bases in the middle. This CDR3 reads CAWRFNSPLHF. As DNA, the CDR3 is TGTGCCTGGAGGTTCAATTCACCCCTCCACTTT.